Each of the 28 T cell receptor beta chains below was sequenced from the same sample in a study of blood T cell repertoires in COVID-19. The table came from immunoSEQ multiplex PCR; TCRdb's copy has only in-frame clones and leaves some out. The sample has roughly 200,000 clones, 85% to 90% seen once. The sample was PBMCs or T cells enriched from blood (not recorded which). These receptors were taken from a man aged 30 to 45 who had recovered from COVID-19.

The rearrangement joins TRBV28 to TRBJ2-7; tentative D call: TRBD1 (7 bases). The CDR3 length is 16 residues. Germline V gene data show CDR1 as MDHEN and CDR2 as SYDVKM. V gave up 9 bases and J gave up 6 bases, with 27 bases separating them. The CDR3 nucleotides are TGTGCCAGAAACGGAGGGGGCTGGGACTCAAGATGCGAGCAGTACTTC. This codes for CARNGGGWDSRCEQYF.

The gene calls are TRBV4-1 and TRBJ2-7; the match to TRBD2 covers 12 bases. The V gene's germline CDR1 is MGHRA and CDR2 YSYEKL. The J segment lost 1 base and the V segment lost 2 bases, leaving 6 bases of the junction unmatched. CDR3 length equals 17 residues. As DNA, the CDR3 is TGCGCCAGCAGCCAACAGGGGCTAGCGGGGGGGTCCTACGAGCAGTACTTC. This translates into CASSQQGLAGGSYEQYF.

The chain is built from TRBV5-1 and TRBJ2-7, with TRBD1 matching 7 bases. Germline V gene sequence: CDR1 SGHRS, CDR2 YFSETQ. CDR3 length: 14 residues. Trimming removed 1 base from V and 3 bases from J; junction bases left unmatched: 4. CDR3 loop: CASSLRQGYYEQYF. Here the CDR3 DNA reads TGCGCCAGCAGCTTGCGACAGGGCTACTACGAGCAGTACTTC.

The V gene is TRBV21-1, the J gene TRBJ2-1; the table gives TRBD2 as D, unverified against the DNA. TRBV21-1 is given as a pseudogene. CDR3 size: 17 residues. CDR3 sequence (DNA): TGTGCCAGCAGCAAAGATCTCGGGACTCAGTCCTACAATGAGCAGTTCTTC. Translation gives CASSKDLGTQSYNEQFF.

The rearrangement joins TRBV6-5 to TRBJ2-2; 7 bases line up with TRBD1. CDR1 and CDR2 from the germline V gene are MNHEY and SVGAGI. The CDR3 is 14 residues long. Trimming at V came to 5 bases and at J to 3 bases, leaving 3 bases not matched to a gene. The CDR3 protein is CASSLTGDTGELFF. The CDR3 nucleotides read TGTGCCAGCAGTCTTACAGGGGACACCGGGGAGCTGTTTTTT.

J is TRBJ2-3 and V is TRBV6-4; 8 nucleotides match TRBD1. CDR1 is MRHNA and CDR2 is SNTAGT in the germline V gene. The CDR3 spans 14 residues. J gave up 4 bases and V 2 bases, and 2 bases lay outside the gene matches. CDR3 sequence (DNA): TGTGCCAGCAGTGACGTACAGGGGGCAGATACGCAGTATTTT. This translates into CASSDVQGADTQYF.

The chain joins TRBV19 to TRBJ1-2; D is possibly TRBD1 (6 bases). V lost 7 bases, J lost 7 bases, and 19 bases lay in between. Germline assignment: CDR1 LNHDA and CDR2 SQIVND (reference sequence). The length of the CDR3 is 14 residues. The CDR3 sequence is CASKSHREGSGYTF. The DNA of the CDR3 is TGTGCCAGTAAGTCCCACAGGGAGGGCTCTGGCTACACCTTC. The full variable domain, in which reference TRBV19 and TRBJ1-2 provide the parts outside the CDR3, is DGGITQSPKYLFRKEGQNVTLSCEQNLNHDAMYWYRQDPGQGLRLIYYSQIVNDFQKGDIAEGYSVSREKKESFPLTVTSAQKNPTAFYLCASKSHREGSGYTFGSGTRLTVV.

CDR3 sequence (DNA): TGTGCCAGCAGTGAACGGGGTCTCAGCTCCTACGAGCAGTACTTC. It specifies CASSERGLSSYEQYF. This chain uses TRBV6-1 with TRBJ2-7, with D tentatively TRBD2 (5 bases). Germline values: CDR1 MNHNS, CDR2 SASEGT. The CDR3 is 15 residues long. Trimming shortened V by 2 bases and J by 0 bases, and 11 bases separated the two germline ends.

The chain carries TRBV13 and TRBJ1-1; 10 bases match TRBD1. The length of the CDR3 is 14 residues. In germline, CDR1 is PRHDT, CDR2 FYEKMQ (reference sequence). Trimming removed 5 bases from V and 7 bases from J; junction bases left unmatched: 7. CDR3 residues: CASSTTGQGVEAFF. In DNA form, the CDR3 reads TGTGCCAGCAGCACGACAGGACAGGGGGTTGAAGCTTTCTTT.

This clone was detected only once. The chain links TRBV28 to TRBJ1-3; tentatively, D is TRBD1 (6 bases). The CDR3 extends over 16 amino acids. Trimming removed 4 bases at V and 8 bases at J, with 21 bases between. Germline V lookup: CDR1 MDHEN, CDR2 SYDVKM. CDR3 bases: TGTGCCAGCAGTTCACGGGACAATAGGAGCTGGGACACCATATATTTT. Protein sequence: CASSSRDNRSWDTIYF.

The V call is TRBV5-5, the J call TRBJ2-2; a possible D gene is TRBD1 (5 bases). The CDR3 contains 16 residues. The V and J ends lost 7 bases and 1 base respectively, with 17 bases between them. The V gene's germline CDR1 is SGHKS and CDR2 YYEKEE (reference sequence). CDR3 nucleotides: TGTGCCAGCGGTCTCGATTGGGGCGGGAACACCGGGGAGCTGTTTTTT. Translated: CASGLDWGGNTGELFF.

The gene calls are TRBV12-3 or TRBV12-4 and TRBJ1-1; the D is unclear. V was trimmed by 3 bases and J by 5 bases, leaving 10 bases between them. CDR3 size: 13 residues. Here the CDR3 reads CASSFGWETEAFF. DNA for the CDR3: TGTGCCAGCAGTTTCGGGTGGGAGACTGAAGCTTTCTTT.

This clone was seen only once. V is TRBV29-1 and J is TRBJ1-1; D possibly corresponds to TRBD1 (6 bases). The CDR3 contains 12 residues. V lost 7 bases and J lost 1, with 10 bases in between. Germline CDR1 and CDR2: SQVTM and ANQGSEA. CDR3 coding DNA: TGCAGCGGAATACAGGGGAACACTGAAGCTTTCTTT. It yields the protein CSGIQGNTEAFF.

The rearrangement joins TRBV4-1 to TRBJ2-6; TRBD1 matches 7 bases. CDR1 is MGHRA and CDR2 is YSYEKL in the germline V gene. CDR3 length: 16 amino acids. V lost 3 bases and J lost 2; bases outside the gene matches: 4. The CDR3 protein is CASSHPGTAGANVLTF. For the CDR3, the DNA is TGCGCCAGCAGCCACCCCGGGACAGCTGGGGCCAACGTCCTGACTTTC.

This chain connects TRBV4-3 to TRBJ2-7; 10 bases map to TRBD2. The CDR3 has 20 residues. Trimming at V came to 0 bases and at J to 3 bases, leaving 17 bases not matched to a gene. Germline CDR1 and CDR2: LGHNA and YSLEER. The CDR3, as DNA: TGCGCCAGCAGCCAAGATGGGCTATCGTGGCTAGCGGGAGTTGGCTACGAGCAGTACTTC. This sequence encodes CASSQDGLSWLAGVGYEQYF.

As concerns this clone: Other DNA sequences of this sample code for an identical CDR3. The V call is TRBV7-2, the J call TRBJ2-5; tentative D call: TRBD2 (6 bases). The CDR3 loop spans 16 amino acids. The germline V gene encodes CDR1 SGHTA and CDR2 FQGNSA. V gave up 0 bases and J gave up 1 base, with 12 bases separating them. CDR3: CASSLALAATQETQYF. The DNA for the CDR3 is TGTGCCAGCAGCTTAGCGTTAGCGGCCACCCAAGAGACCCAGTACTTC.

The chain uses TRBV7-9 and TRBJ1-2, with TRBD1 matching 7 bases. CDR1 SEHNR and CDR2 FQNEAQ come from the germline V gene (reference sequence). The trim removed 5 bases at V and 4 bases at J, leaving 7 bases unmatched. The CDR3 totals 14 residues. The DNA for the CDR3 is TGTGCCAGCAGCCCAACAGGGGACGGCTATGGCTACACCTTC. Residues: CASSPTGDGYGYTF. Based on the CDR3 plus reference TRBV7-9 and TRBJ1-2, the full variable domain is DTGVSQNPRHKITKRGQNVTFRCDPISEHNRLYWYRQTLGQGPEFLTYFQNEAQLEKSRLLSDRFSAERPKGSFSTLEIQRTEQGDSAMYLCASSPTGDGYGYTFGSGTRLTVV.

This chain links TRBV13 with TRBJ2-1, with TRBD2 identical over 8 bases. CDR1 is PRHDT and CDR2 is FYEKMQ in the germline V gene (reference sequence). The junction had 10 bases not matched to a gene; V was cut back by 3 bases and J by 0 bases. The CDR3 has 18 residues. CDR3: CASSFGALAANSYNEQFF. CDR3 nucleotide sequence: TGTGCCAGCAGCTTTGGGGCACTAGCGGCAAACTCCTACAATGAGCAGTTCTTC.

The CDR3 DNA follows: TGTGCCAGCAGCCTCTTCGCGGGAGGCATCTACAATGAGCAGTTCTTC. It yields the protein CASSLFAGGIYNEQFF. The rearrangement uses TRBV7-6 and TRBJ2-1, with 8 bases aligning to TRBD2. V dropped 5 bases and J dropped 3; count of bases not matched to a gene: 9. The germline V gene encodes CDR1 SGHVS and CDR2 FNYEAQ. CDR3 length equals 16 residues.

The rearrangement links TRBV4-1 to TRBJ2-2, with 9 bases lining up with TRBD1. Germline CDR1 is MGHRA and CDR2 is YSYEKL. This CDR3 is built from 21 residues. Trimming removed 2 bases from V and 5 bases from J; junction bases left unmatched: 21. The CDR3 DNA is TGCGCCAGCAGCCAAAAGGCGGACAGGGGAATTTTGGTCCCGGGTACCGGGGAGCTGTTTTTT. Its protein is CASSQKADRGILVPGTGELFF.

V and J are TRBV19 and TRBJ1-6; TRBD1 agrees at 9 bases. The CDR3 sequence is 15 residues long. Germline V lookup: CDR1 LNHDA, CDR2 SQIVND (reference sequence). Trimming cost V 5 bases and J 6 bases; bases outside gene matches: 5. As DNA, the CDR3 is TGTGCCAGTAGTTCCCGGGACAGGGTTAATTCACCCCTCCACTTT. Protein: CASSSRDRVNSPLHF.

This sequence joins TRBV27 and TRBJ2-1; 8 bases agree with TRBD2. Germline V gene data show CDR1 as MNHEY and CDR2 as SMNVEV (reference sequence). CDR3 size: 16 residues. Unmatched junction bases numbered 7, after V lost 3 bases and J lost 3 bases. This CDR3 reads CASSFFGRDRYNEQFF. The CDR3 DNA follows: TGTGCCAGCAGTTTTTTCGGGAGGGATCGCTACAATGAGCAGTTCTTC.

CDR3 nucleotides: TGTGCCAGCGGCGAGACAGGGGTCTATGGCTACACCTTC. This sequence encodes CASGETGVYGYTF. This chain links TRBV27 with TRBJ1-2; 8 nucleotides match TRBD1. J gave up 4 bases and V 8 bases, and 6 bases lay outside the gene matches. Germline CDR1 MNHEY, CDR2 SMNVEV (reference sequence). The CDR3 sequence is 13 residues long.

This rearrangement joins TRBV3-1 (or the pseudogene TRBV3-2) to TRBJ2-3; a possible D gene is TRBD1 (6 bases). Germline V lookup: CDR1 LGHDT, CDR2 YNNKEL (reference sequence). The CDR3 length is 15 residues. Trimming took 4 bases from V and 4 from J, leaving 15 bases between them. The CDR3 nucleotides are TGTGCCAGCAGCCTTAACAGGGTCATCGCAGATACGCAGTATTTT. Protein sequence: CASSLNRVIADTQYF.

The V gene is TRBV5-8, the J gene TRBJ2-5; D possibly corresponds to TRBD2 (5 bases). V was pared by 0 bases and J by 5 bases, with 14 bases between. This CDR3 region has 15 residues. The germline V gene has CDR1 SGHTS and CDR2 YDEGEE. CDR3 nucleotide sequence: TGTGCCAGCAGCTTGGGGGATAGGACTCCGGAGACCCAGTACTTC. Its protein is CASSLGDRTPETQYF.

J is TRBJ2-7 and V is TRBV19; 9 bases align to TRBD1. V trimming: 1 base; J trimming: 2 bases; junction bases outside the gene matches: 3. The germline CDR1 and CDR2 sequences are LNHDA and SQIVND (reference sequence). The CDR3 is 15 residues long. As DNA, the CDR3 is TGTGCCAGTAGTATAGCAACAGGGGGCCCCTACGAGCAGTACTTC. Its translation: CASSIATGGPYEQYF.

In its sample, this clone was seen a few times. The chain uses TRBV6-2 or TRBV6-3 and TRBJ2-6, with no clear D. The CDR3 loop spans 16 amino acids. Trimming removed 0 bases from V and 2 bases from J, with 8 bases in between. Germline CDR1 reads MNHEY; CDR2 reads SVGEGT. CDR3 sequence reads: CASSYSLRAGANVLTF. The CDR3 region has the DNA TGTGCCAGCAGTTACTCACTCCGGGCTGGGGCCAACGTCCTGACTTTC.

This chain uses TRBV9 with TRBJ2-3; D perhaps matches TRBD2 (5 bases). The germline gives CDR1 SGDLS, CDR2 YYNGEE. Trimming left V 0 bases short and J 0 bases short, with 8 bases between. The CDR3 runs to 15 residues. CDR3 bases: TGTGCCAGCAGCGTAGGGCGGGTGAGCACAGATACGCAGTATTTT. Its protein is CASSVGRVSTDTQYF.